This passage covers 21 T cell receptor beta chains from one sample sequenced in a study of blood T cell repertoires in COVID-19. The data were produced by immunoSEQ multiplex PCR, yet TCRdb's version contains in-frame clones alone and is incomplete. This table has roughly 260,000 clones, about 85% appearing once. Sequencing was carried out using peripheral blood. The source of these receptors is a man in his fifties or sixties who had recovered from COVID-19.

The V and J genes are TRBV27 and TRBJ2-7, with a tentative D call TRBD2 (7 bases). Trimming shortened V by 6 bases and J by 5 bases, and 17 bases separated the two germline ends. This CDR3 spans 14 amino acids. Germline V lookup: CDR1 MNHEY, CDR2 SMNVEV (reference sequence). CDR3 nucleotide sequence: TGTGCCAGCAGCCTGGGGGGGCCTTATAACGAGCAGTACTTC. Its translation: CASSLGGPYNEQYF.

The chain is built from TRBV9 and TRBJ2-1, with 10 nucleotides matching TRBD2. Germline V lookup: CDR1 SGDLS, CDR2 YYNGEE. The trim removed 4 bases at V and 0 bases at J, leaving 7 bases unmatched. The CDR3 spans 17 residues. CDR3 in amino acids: CASSPRLAGSSYNEQFF. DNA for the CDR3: TGTGCCAGCAGCCCAAGACTAGCGGGTAGCTCCTACAATGAGCAGTTCTTC.

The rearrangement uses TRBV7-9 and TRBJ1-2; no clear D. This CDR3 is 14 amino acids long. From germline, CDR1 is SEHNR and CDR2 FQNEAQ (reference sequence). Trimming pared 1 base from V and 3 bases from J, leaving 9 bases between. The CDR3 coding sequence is TGTGCCAGCAGCTTAGTGAGGTTGGACTATGGCTACACCTTC. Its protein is CASSLVRLDYGYTF.

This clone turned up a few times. CDR3: CASSARTSPPEGSYNEQFF. CDR3 coding DNA: TGTGCCAGCAGCGCCCGGACTAGCCCCCCTGAAGGGTCCTACAATGAGCAGTTCTTC. The chain carries TRBV9 and TRBJ2-1, with TRBD2 matching 8 bases. Germline CDR1 and CDR2: SGDLS and YYNGEE. Trimming removed 3 bases from V and 1 base from J; junction bases left unmatched: 15. CDR3 length: 19 amino acids.

CDR3 protein: CASSYRPRAGTEAFF. In DNA, the CDR3 is TGTGCCAGCAGTTACCGCCCCCGGGCGGGGACTGAAGCTTTCTTT. The V call is TRBV6-5, the J call TRBJ1-1; D uncertain. The CDR3 length is 15 residues. The germline V gene encodes CDR1 MNHEY and CDR2 SVGAGI. The V gene lost 2 bases and the J gene lost 5 bases, with 15 bases spanning the gap.

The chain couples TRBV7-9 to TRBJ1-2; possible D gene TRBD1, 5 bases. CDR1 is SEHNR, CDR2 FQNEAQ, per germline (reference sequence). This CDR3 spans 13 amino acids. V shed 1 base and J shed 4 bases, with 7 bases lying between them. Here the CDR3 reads CASSLGGGYGYTF. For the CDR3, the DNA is TGTGCCAGCAGCTTAGGGGGCGGCTATGGCTACACCTTC.

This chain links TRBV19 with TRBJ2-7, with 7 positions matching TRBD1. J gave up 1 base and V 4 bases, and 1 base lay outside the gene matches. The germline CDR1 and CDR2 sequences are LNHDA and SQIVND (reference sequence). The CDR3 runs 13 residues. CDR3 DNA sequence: TGTGCCAGTAGTAACAGGGGTTCCTACGAGCAGTACTTC. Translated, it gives CASSNRGSYEQYF.

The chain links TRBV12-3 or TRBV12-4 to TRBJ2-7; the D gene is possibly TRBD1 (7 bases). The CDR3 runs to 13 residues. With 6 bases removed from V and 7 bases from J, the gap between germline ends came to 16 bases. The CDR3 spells CASSPDRAGEQYF. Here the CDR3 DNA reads TGTGCCAGCAGCCCAGACAGGGCGGGAGAGCAGTACTTC.

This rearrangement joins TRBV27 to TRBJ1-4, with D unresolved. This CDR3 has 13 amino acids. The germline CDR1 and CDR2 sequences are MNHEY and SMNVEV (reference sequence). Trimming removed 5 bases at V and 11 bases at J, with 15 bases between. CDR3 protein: CASSPPMRRKLFF. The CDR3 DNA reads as TGTGCCAGCAGTCCCCCGATGAGGAGGAAACTGTTTTTT.

The CDR3 reads CASSLGTGDYFWNEQFF. CDR3 nucleotides: TGTGCCAGCAGTTTAGGGACCGGGGACTACTTTTGGAATGAGCAGTTCTTC. This chain uses TRBV27 with TRBJ2-1; 7 positions agree with TRBD2. The V gene end was trimmed by 2 bases and the J gene end by 7 bases; junction bases not matched to a gene: 14. CDR1 and CDR2 (germline): MNHEY, SMNVEV (reference sequence). The CDR3 covers 17 residues.

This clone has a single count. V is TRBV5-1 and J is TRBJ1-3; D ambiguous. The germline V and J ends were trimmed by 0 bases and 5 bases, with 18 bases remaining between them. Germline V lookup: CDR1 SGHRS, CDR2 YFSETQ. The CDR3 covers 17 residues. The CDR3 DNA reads TGCGCCAGCAGCTTGGGTCTAAGCCCGGAGGAAAGAAACACCATATATTTT. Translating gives CASSLGLSPEERNTIYF. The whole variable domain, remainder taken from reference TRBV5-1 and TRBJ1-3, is KAGVTQTPRYLIKTRGQQVTLSCSPISGHRSVSWYQQTPGQGLQFLFEYFSETQRNKGNFPGRFSGRQFSNSRSEMNVSTLELGDSALYLCASSLGLSPEERNTIYFGEGSWLTVV.

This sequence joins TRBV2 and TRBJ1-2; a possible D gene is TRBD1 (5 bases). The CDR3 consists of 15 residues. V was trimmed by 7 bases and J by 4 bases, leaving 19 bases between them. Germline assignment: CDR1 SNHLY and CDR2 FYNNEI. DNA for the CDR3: TGTGCCAGCACCCGGGACTCGGGTAGCCCCTATGGCTACACCTTC. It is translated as CASTRDSGSPYGYTF.

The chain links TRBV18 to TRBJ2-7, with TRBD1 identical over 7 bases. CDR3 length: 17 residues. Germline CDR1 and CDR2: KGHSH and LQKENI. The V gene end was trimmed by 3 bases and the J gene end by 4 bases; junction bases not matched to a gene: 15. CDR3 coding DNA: TGTGCCAGCTCACCGGGTTACGGGACATCCAGGGGGTACGAGCAGTACTTC. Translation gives CASSPGYGTSRGYEQYF.

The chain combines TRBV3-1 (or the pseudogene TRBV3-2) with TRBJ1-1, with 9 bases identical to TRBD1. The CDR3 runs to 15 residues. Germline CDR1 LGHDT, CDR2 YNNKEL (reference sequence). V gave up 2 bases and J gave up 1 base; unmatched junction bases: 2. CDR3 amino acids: CASSQWTGENTEAFF. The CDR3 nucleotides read TGTGCCAGCAGCCAATGGACAGGGGAGAACACTGAAGCTTTCTTT.

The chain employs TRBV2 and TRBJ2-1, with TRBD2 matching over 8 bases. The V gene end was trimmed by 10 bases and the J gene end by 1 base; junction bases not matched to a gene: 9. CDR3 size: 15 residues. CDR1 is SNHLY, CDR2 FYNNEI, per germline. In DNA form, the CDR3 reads TGTGCCACCCATCATGGACTAGCTTCCTACAATGAGCAGTTCTTC. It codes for CATHHGLASYNEQFF.

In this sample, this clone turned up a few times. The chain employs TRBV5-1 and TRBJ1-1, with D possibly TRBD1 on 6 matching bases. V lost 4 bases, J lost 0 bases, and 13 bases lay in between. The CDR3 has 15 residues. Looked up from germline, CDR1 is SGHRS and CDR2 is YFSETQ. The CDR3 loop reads CASSPNTGLNTEAFF. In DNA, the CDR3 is TGCGCCAGCAGCCCTAATACAGGGTTGAACACTGAAGCTTTCTTT.

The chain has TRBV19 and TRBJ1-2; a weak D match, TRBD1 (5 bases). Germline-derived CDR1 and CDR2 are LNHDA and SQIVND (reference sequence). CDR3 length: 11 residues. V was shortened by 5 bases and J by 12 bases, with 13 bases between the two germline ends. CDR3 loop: CASSWGAMNTF. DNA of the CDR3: TGTGCCAGTAGTTGGGGCGCTATGAACACCTTC.

The CDR3 DNA is TGTGCCAGCAGCTTCCAAACAGGGGCTTGGACCTACGAGCAGTACTTC. This sequence encodes CASSFQTGAWTYEQYF. V and J are TRBV5-6 and TRBJ2-7; 7 nucleotides line up with TRBD1. The CDR3 spans 16 residues. V lost 2 bases, J lost 2 bases, and 10 bases stayed unmatched. CDR1 is SGHDT and CDR2 is YYEEEE in the germline V gene. Combining the CDR3 with reference TRBV5-6 and TRBJ2-7 gives the whole variable domain DAGVTQSPTHLIKTRGQQVTLRCSPKSGHDTVSWYQQALGQGPQFIFQYYEEEERQRGNFPDRFSGHQFPNYSSELNVNALLLGDSALYLCASSFQTGAWTYEQYFGPGTRLTVT.

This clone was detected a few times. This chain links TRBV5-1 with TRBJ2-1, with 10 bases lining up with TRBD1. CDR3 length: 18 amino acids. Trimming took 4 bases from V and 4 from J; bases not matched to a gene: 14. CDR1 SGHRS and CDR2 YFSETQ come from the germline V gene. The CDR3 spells CASSPTGGAVIRYNEQFF. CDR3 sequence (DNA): TGCGCCAGCAGCCCGACAGGGGGCGCCGTTATCCGATACAATGAGCAGTTCTTC.

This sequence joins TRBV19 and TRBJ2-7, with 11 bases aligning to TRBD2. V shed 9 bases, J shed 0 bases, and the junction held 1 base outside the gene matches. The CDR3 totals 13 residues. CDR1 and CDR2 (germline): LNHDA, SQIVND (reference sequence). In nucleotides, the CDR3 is TGTGCCAGCGGGACTAGCGGCTCCTACGAGCAGTACTTC. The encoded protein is CASGTSGSYEQYF.

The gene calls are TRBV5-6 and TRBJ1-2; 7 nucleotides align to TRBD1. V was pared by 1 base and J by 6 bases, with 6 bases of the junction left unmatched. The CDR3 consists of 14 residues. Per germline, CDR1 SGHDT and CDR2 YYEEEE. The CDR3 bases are TGTGCCAGCAGCTTGCCGACAGGGAGGAATGGCTACACCTTC. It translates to CASSLPTGRNGYTF. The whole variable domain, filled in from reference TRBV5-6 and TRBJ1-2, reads DAGVTQSPTHLIKTRGQQVTLRCSPKSGHDTVSWYQQALGQGPQFIFQYYEEEERQRGNFPDRFSGHQFPNYSSELNVNALLLGDSALYLCASSLPTGRNGYTFGSGTRLTVV.